The clone carrying this T cell receptor beta chain was counted ten times or more. Its antigen is not known. This entry is derived from a study of spatial heterogeneity in lung cancer. The J segment lost 5 bases and the V segment lost 4 bases, leaving 5 bases of the junction unmatched. This CDR3 has 16 amino acids. Germline V gives CDR1 SGDLS, CDR2 YYNGEE. Whole-study results and caveats: Expanded intratumoral alpha and beta TCR counts tracked tumor mutation counts.

All TCR cDNA molecules were individually tagged with a unique molecular identifier. From the 5' RACE reads, TCRdb called clonotypes with MiXCR, one entry per CDR3 protein. The table includes 20,000 to 30,000 distinct CDR3 sequences, roughly 9% detected once. Sample time point: sample taken at primary tumor resection. Extraction of whole RNA from tumor, nontumor lung or frozen PBMC preceded unsorted sequencing. The TCR originated in a male donor with early-stage non-small cell lung cancer. The source material was lung tumor tissue, sampled at surgery. The J gene is TRBJ2-2, the V gene TRBV9, with 13 bases aligning to TRBD2. The CDR3 loop reads CASSHTSGRETGELFF. The CDR3 DNA follows: TGTGCCAGCAGCCACACTAGCGGGAGGGAAACCGGGGAGCTGTTTTTT.